The clone carrying this T cell receptor beta chain was detected once. The method was immunoSEQ multiplex PCR; TCRdb's version includes in-frame clones alone and lacks a portion of them. This table holds about 140,000 clones, 90% to 95% found once. The CDR3 consists of 15 residues. Per germline, CDR1 MRHNA and CDR2 SNTAGT. Trimming pared 0 bases from V and 4 bases from J, leaving 12 bases between. This record belongs to a study of control samples from healthy donors and cancer patients. The chain links TRBV6-4 to TRBJ1-2, with D perhaps TRBD1 (5 bases). Input material: blood. The TCR was taken from a man aged 40-49 years in good health. The CDR3 here is CASSDSRLGGYGYTF. CDR3 sequence (DNA): TGTGCCAGCAGTGACTCCCGCCTCGGGGGCTATGGCTACACCTTC.